This entry concerns a single T cell receptor (beta chain). Data came from immunoSEQ multiplex PCR; TCRdb stores just in-frame clones and leaves some out. The repertoire holds about 200,000 clones, with 85% to 90% as singletons. J was trimmed by 4 bases and V by 2 bases; bases with no gene match: 9. Looked up from germline, CDR1 is SGHNT and CDR2 is YYREEE (reference sequence). The CDR3 is 17 residues long. The record originates from a study of blood T cell repertoires in COVID-19. This receptor was taken from a woman in her thirties or forties with acute COVID-19. Material for sequencing was PBMCs or T cells enriched from blood (not recorded which). The V and J genes are TRBV5-4 and TRBJ1-1; 12 bases are shared with TRBD1. This chain's CDR3 is CASSLGGTGGFGTEAFF. The CDR3 coding sequence is TGTGCCAGCAGCTTAGGTGGGACAGGGGGCTTCGGCACTGAAGCTTTCTTT.